This is a list of T cell receptor beta chains from one sample in a study of blood T cell dynamics during melanoma immunotherapy. Here immunoSEQ multiplex PCR was the method, and the copy in TCRdb shows in-frame clones only, minus some. There are about 19,000 clones in the sample; nearly 90% occur only once, and about 6.8% lies in the top ten. Sequenced here: blood, sampled from a patient treated with checkpoint blockade. Source of these receptors: a human donor with melanoma. Both conserved end residues are part of each CDR3. The order of the fields is clone size, D gene, J gene, V gene, CDR3 protein, CDR3 DNA. The D gene is left open where the match is weak. The size field is filled for only some rows; it gives once, few, many or a size class.

few | - | TRBJ1-1 | TRBV29-1 | CSVEEPRGTEAFF | TGCAGCGTTGAAGAGCCCCGGGGGACTGAAGCTTTCTTT
- | - | TRBJ2-2 | TRBV5-1 | CASTTDGTTRTGELFF | TGCGCCAGCACGACGGACGGGACAACTCGCACCGGGGAGCTGTTTTTT
- | - | TRBJ1-2 | TRBV7-2 | CASSYGTSGYTF | TGTGCCAGCAGCTATGGGACATCTGGCTACACCTTC
- | - | TRBJ2-1 | TRBV6-4 | CASSDGDNNEQFF | TGTGCCAGCAGTGATGGGGACAACAATGAGCAGTTCTTC
- | TRBD1 | TRBJ2-7 | TRBV7-9 | CASRRGRDYEQYF | TGTGCCAGCAGGAGGGGGCGCGACTACGAGCAGTACTTC
- | - | TRBJ1-1 | TRBV10-3 | CAISENPGQNTEAFF | TGTGCCATCAGTGAGAACCCGGGACAGAACACTGAAGCTTTCTTT
- | - | TRBJ1-3 | TRBV19 | CASSGGPISGNTIYF | TGTGCCAGTAGTGGGGGACCGATCTCTGGAAACACCATATATTTT
- | TRBD2 | TRBJ2-7 | TRBV30 | CAWSLAGLHSYEQYF | TGTGCCTGGAGTCTTGCGGGACTACACTCCTACGAGCAGTACTTC
- | TRBD1 | TRBJ1-2 | TRBV19 | CASSIGGGTYGYTF | TGTGCCAGTAGTATAGGAGGGGGCACCTATGGCTACACCTTC
- | - | TRBJ2-5 | TRBV2 | CASTRGREETQYF | TGTGCCAGCACCCGGGGACGGGAAGAGACCCAGTACTTC
- | TRBD1 | TRBJ2-1 | TRBV5-1 | CASSREPGQFYNEQFF | TGCGCCAGCAGCCGAGAACCGGGACAGTTCTACAATGAGCAGTTCTTC
- | TRBD1 | TRBJ2-1 | TRBV5-1 | CASSETGGTYNEQFF | TGCGCCAGCAGCGAGACAGGGGGCACCTACAATGAGCAGTTCTTC
- | TRBD2 | TRBJ2-1 | TRBV19 | CASSMQGSGLGNNEQFF | TGTGCCAGTAGTATGCAGGGGTCGGGACTAGGTAACAATGAGCAGTTCTTC
- | - | TRBJ2-7 | TRBV11-2 | CASSLSRTYEQYF | TGTGCCAGCAGCTTATCCCGGACCTACGAGCAGTACTTC
- | - | TRBJ1-2 | TRBV28 | CASSPRPGRNYGYTF | TGTGCCAGCAGTCCGAGGCCGGGCAGAAACTATGGCTACACCTTC
once | - | TRBJ2-1 | TRBV29-1 | CSVVLAEIYNEQFF | TGCAGCGTTGTCTTAGCGGAGATCTACAATGAGCAGTTCTTC
- | - | TRBJ1-4 | TRBV19 | CASSITAGSYEKLFF | TGTGCCAGTAGTATAACGGCTGGCTCATACGAAAAACTGTTTTTT
- | TRBD2 | TRBJ2-3 | TRBV5-4 | CASSLAGVGADTQYF | TGTGCCAGCAGCCTAGCGGGAGTAGGCGCAGATACGCAGTATTTT
- | TRBD1 | TRBJ1-2 | TRBV15 | CATSRGRGQDVYGYTF | TGTGCCACCAGCAGAGGAAGGGGGCAGGACGTCTATGGCTACACCTTC
- | - | TRBJ1-2 | TRBV30 | CAWSDLPNYGYTF | TGTGCCTGGAGTGACTTGCCAAACTATGGCTACACCTTC
- | - | TRBJ1-2 | TRBV6-5 | CASSYNRNYGYTF | TGTGCCAGCAGTTACAACAGGAACTATGGCTACACCTTC
- | - | TRBJ1-4 | TRBV5-1 | CASSLAPDYNEKLFF | TGCGCCAGCAGCTTGGCTCCAGATTATAATGAAAAACTGTTTTTT
- | TRBD1 | TRBJ2-7 | TRBV27 | CASSRGDRHSYEQYF | TGTGCCAGCAGTCGAGGGGACAGGCATTCCTACGAGCAGTACTTC
few | - | TRBJ1-5 | TRBV7-6 | CASSFGARNGQPQHF | TGTGCCAGCAGCTTTGGGGCGAGGAATGGTCAGCCCCAGCATTTT
- | TRBD2 | TRBJ2-2 | TRBV25-1 | CASSGLAETGELFF | TGTGCCAGCAGTGGACTAGCCGAGACCGGGGAGCTGTTTTTT
- | - | TRBJ1-1 | TRBV5-1 | CASSLEGGRNTEAFF | TGCGCCAGCAGCTTGGAAGGGGGGAGGAACACTGAAGCTTTCTTT
- | - | TRBJ2-7 | TRBV28 | CASSLTPPGAHEQYF | TGTGCCAGCAGTCTTACCCCGCCGGGAGCGCACGAGCAGTACTTC
- | - | TRBJ2-7 | TRBV29-1 | CSVEGRNYEQYF | TGCAGCGTTGAAGGGAGGAACTACGAGCAGTACTTC
- | TRBD1 | TRBJ2-5 | TRBV9 | CASSRDRGQETQYF | TGTGCCAGCAGCAGGGACAGGGGCCAAGAGACCCAGTACTTC
- | - | TRBJ2-1 | TRBV27 | CASSFSTSRSPYNEQFF | TGTGCCAGCAGTTTTAGTACCAGCAGGAGCCCCTACAATGAGCAGTTCTTC
- | - | TRBJ2-1 | TRBV21-1 | CASSLGESAGVGSPYNEQFF | TGTGCCAGCAGTCTAGGGGAATCAGCGGGAGTCGGATCCCCCTACAATGAGCAGTTCTTC